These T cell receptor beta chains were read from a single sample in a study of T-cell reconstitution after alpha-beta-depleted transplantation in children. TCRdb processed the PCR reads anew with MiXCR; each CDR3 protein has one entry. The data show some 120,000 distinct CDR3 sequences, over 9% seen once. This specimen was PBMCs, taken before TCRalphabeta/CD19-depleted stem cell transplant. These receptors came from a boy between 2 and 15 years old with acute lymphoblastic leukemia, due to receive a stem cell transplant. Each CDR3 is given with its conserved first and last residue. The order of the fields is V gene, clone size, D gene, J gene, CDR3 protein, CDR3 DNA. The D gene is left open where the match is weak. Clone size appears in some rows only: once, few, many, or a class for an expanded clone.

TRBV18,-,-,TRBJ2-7,CASSPPGTTYEQYF,TGTGCCAGCTCACCACCCGGGACAACCTACGAGCAGTACTTC
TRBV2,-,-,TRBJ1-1,CARSRTVWFEAFF,TGTGCCAGATCAAGGACAGTGTGGTTCGAAGCTTTCTTT
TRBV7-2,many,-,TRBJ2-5,CASSLLRQETQYF,TGTGCCAGCAGCTTACTCCGCCAAGAGACCCAGTACTTC
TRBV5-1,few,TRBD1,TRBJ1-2,CASSFGTGVDYGYTF,TGCGCCAGCAGCTTCGGGACAGGGGTGGACTATGGCTACACCTTC
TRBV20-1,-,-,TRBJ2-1,CSAKTGRRGDNEQFF,TGCAGTGCTAAAACAGGGAGGCGGGGCGACAATGAGCAGTTCTTC
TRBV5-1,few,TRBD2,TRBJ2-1,CASSLGGSGSSYNEQFF,TGCGCCAGCAGCTTGGGAGGTAGCGGGAGCTCCTACAATGAGCAGTTCTTC
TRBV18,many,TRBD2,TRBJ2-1,CASSPRTSGISVNEQFF,TGTGCCAGCTCACCACGAACTAGCGGGATATCGGTAAATGAGCAGTTCTTC
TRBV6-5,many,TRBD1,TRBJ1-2,CASSYSGTGFGEDGYTF,TGTGCCAGCAGTTACTCGGGGACAGGGTTCGGGGAGGATGGCTACACCTTC
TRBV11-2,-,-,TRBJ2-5,CASSLLRGETQYF,TGTGCCAGCAGCTTATTAAGGGGGGAGACCCAGTACTTC
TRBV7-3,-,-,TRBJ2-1,CASSFDPNEQFF,TGTGCCAGCAGCTTCGACCCCAATGAGCAGTTCTTC
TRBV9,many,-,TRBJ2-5,CASSTPGGGETQYF,TGTGCCAGCAGCACTCCAGGAGGGGGAGAGACCCAGTACTTC
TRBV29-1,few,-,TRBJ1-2,CSVESGFYGYTF,TGCAGCGTTGAGTCGGGATTCTATGGCTACACCTTC
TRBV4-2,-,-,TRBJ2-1,CASSQDRTYNEQFF,TGTGCCAGCAGCCAAGATAGAACCTACAATGAGCAGTTCTTC
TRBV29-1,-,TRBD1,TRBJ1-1,CSVTGTGGITEAFF,TGCAGCGTTACCGGGACAGGGGGCATCACTGAAGCTTTCTTT
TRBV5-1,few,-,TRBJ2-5,CASSLGTAREETQYF,TGCGCCAGCAGCTTGGGGACTGCTAGGGAAGAGACCCAGTACTTC
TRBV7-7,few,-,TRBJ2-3,CASSRMQGDTQYF,TGTGCCAGCAGCCGTATGCAGGGAGATACGCAGTATTTT
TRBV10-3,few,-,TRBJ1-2,CAISDRGLTNYGYTF,TGTGCCATCAGTGACAGGGGCCTCACCAACTATGGCTACACCTTC
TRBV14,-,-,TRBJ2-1,CASSQNLGSYNEQFF,TGTGCCAGCAGCCAGAACCTTGGCTCCTACAATGAGCAGTTCTTC
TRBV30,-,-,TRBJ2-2,CAWSEPNTGELFF,TGTGCCTGGAGTGAGCCGAACACCGGGGAGCTGTTTTTT
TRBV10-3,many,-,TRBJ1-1,CAIKGVGGNTEAFF,TGTGCCATCAAGGGGGTAGGGGGTAACACTGAAGCTTTCTTT
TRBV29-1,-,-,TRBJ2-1,CSVEGGPSSYNEQFF,TGCAGCGTTGAGGGGGGTCCCAGCTCCTACAATGAGCAGTTCTTC
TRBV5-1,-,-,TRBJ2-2,CATLLEGGASTGELFF,TGCGCCACCCTATTGGAGGGGGGCGCGAGCACCGGGGAGCTGTTTTTT
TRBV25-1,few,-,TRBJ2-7,CASSEKRAGRYEQYF,TGTGCCAGCAGTGAAAAAAGGGCGGGCAGGTACGAGCAGTACTTC
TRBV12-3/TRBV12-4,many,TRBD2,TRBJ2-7,CASSLELAGVHEQYF,TGTGCCAGCAGTTTAGAACTAGCGGGAGTCCACGAGCAGTACTTC
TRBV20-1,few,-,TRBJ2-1,CSGGPYNEQFF,TGCAGTGGGGGACCCTACAATGAGCAGTTCTTC
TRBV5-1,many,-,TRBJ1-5,CASSPNLDQPQHF,TGCGCCAGCAGCCCTAATTTGGATCAGCCCCAGCATTTT
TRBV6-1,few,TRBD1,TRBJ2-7,CASSTTGGHEQYF,TGTGCCAGCAGCACGACAGGGGGGCACGAGCAGTACTTC
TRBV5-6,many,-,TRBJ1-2,CASSLVTASYGYTF,TGTGCCAGCAGCTTGGTGACAGCGAGTTATGGCTACACCTTC
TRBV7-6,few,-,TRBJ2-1,CASSPTPRNEQFF,TGTGCCAGCAGCCCGACTCCCCGCAATGAGCAGTTCTTC
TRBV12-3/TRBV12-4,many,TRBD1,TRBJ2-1,CASRLESGGTPYNEQFF,TGTGCCAGCAGACTGGAATCAGGGGGAACTCCTTACAATGAGCAGTTCTTC
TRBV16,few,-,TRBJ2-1,CASSQSPGHNEQFF,TGTGCCAGCAGCCAATCCCCAGGACACAATGAGCAGTTCTTC
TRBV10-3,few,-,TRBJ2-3,CAIRGLGSVDTQYF,TGTGCCATCAGGGGGTTGGGGAGTGTAGATACGCAGTATTTT
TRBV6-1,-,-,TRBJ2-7,CASSGKTASYEQYF,TGTGCCAGCAGTGGAAAGACAGCTTCCTACGAGCAGTACTTC
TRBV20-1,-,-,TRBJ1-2,CSALQGPYGYTF,TGCAGTGCTTTACAGGGACCATATGGCTACACCTTC
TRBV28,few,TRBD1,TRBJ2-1,CASRKAGTGIYNEQFF,TGTGCCAGCAGAAAAGCCGGGACAGGGATCTACAATGAGCAGTTCTTC
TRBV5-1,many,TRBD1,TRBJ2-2,CASGGQGTGELFF,TGCGCCAGCGGGGGACAGGGAACCGGGGAGCTGTTTTTT
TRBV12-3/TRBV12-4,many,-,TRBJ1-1,CASSFWPLLQEVNTEAFF,TGTGCCAGCAGTTTTTGGCCACTCCTCCAGGAGGTGAACACTGAAGCTTTCTTT
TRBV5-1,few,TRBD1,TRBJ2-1,CASSATGGRTISNEQFF,TGCGCCAGCAGCGCGACAGGGGGCAGGACAATTTCGAATGAGCAGTTCTTC
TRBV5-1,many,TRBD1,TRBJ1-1,CASSLDGTAEAFF,TGCGCCAGCAGCTTGGACGGGACAGCTGAAGCTTTCTTT
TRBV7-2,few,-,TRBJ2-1,CASSRLGRYNEQFF,TGTGCCAGCAGCCGACTCGGACGGTACAATGAGCAGTTCTTC
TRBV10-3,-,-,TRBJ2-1,CAISTANEQFF,TGTGCCATCAGTACAGCTAATGAGCAGTTCTTC
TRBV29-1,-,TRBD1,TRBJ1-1,CSSQTGPEAFF,TGCAGCTCCCAGACAGGGCCTGAAGCTTTCTTT
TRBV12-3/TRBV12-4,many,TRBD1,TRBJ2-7,CASSLGGGNYEQYF,TGTGCCAGCAGTTTAGGAGGGGGCAACTACGAGCAGTACTTC
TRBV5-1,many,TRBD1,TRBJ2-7,CASSPGTGFAEQYF,TGCGCCAGCAGCCCCGGGACAGGGTTCGCCGAGCAGTACTTC
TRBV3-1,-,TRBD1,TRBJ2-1,CASSRDRDYNEQFF,TGTGCCAGCTCGAGGGACAGGGACTACAATGAGCAGTTCTTC
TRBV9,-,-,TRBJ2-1,CASSVNAPWGNEQFF,TGTGCCAGCAGCGTTAACGCTCCCTGGGGGAATGAGCAGTTCTTC
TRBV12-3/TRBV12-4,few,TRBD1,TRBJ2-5,CASTTWDSSETQYF,TGTGCCAGCACCACCTGGGACAGCTCAGAGACCCAGTACTTC
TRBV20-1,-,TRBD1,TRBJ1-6,CSARVPGQTYNSPLHF,TGCAGTGCTAGAGTGCCGGGACAGACCTATAATTCACCCCTCCACTTT
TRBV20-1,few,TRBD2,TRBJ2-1,CSARSGSLVEQFF,TGCAGTGCTAGAAGCGGGAGTCTTGTTGAGCAGTTCTTC
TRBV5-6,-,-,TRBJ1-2,CASSSGVTYGYTF,TGTGCCAGCAGCTCAGGGGTGACCTATGGCTACACCTTC
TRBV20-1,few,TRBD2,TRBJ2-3,CSAREDPAGEGDTQYF,TGCAGTGCTAGAGAAGACCCAGCGGGAGAGGGGGATACGCAGTATTTT
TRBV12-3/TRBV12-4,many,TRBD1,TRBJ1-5,CASSHRGGRQPQHF,TGTGCCAGCAGCCACAGGGGGGGGAGGCAGCCCCAGCATTTT
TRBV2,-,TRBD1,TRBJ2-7,CASSRSWDSYEQYF,TGTGCCAGCAGTAGAAGTTGGGACAGCTACGAGCAGTACTTC